The T cell receptor beta chain under discussion was sequenced for a study of identical twins. Study-level findings and limits: The conclusions drew on cross-sectional statistical analysis instead of tracking the same donors. Models predicted too little out-of-frame TCR alpha sharing in monozygotic twins. Low generation probability was overrepresented in out-of-frame alpha sequences shared by twins. Beta clonotypes that were abundant in cord blood contained fewer insertions, a pattern absent from memory repertoires.

Per germline, CDR1 MDHEN and CDR2 SYDVKM. The V and J ends lost 5 bases and 6 bases, in that order; junction bases with no gene match: 7. The CDR3 covers 15 residues. Each CDR3 protein is one row after TCRdb ran MiXCR on the 5' RACE reads. The table records a few hundred thousand distinct CDR3 sequences, roughly 15% of them present only once. A remark on this clonotype: The antigen is unknown.

The same sample was also studied in work on yellow fever vaccine responses in identical twins.

The chain combines TRBV28 with TRBJ2-3; 11 bases fit TRBD2. This clonotype originated in a woman under 30 in good health. Sequencing used CD4+ T cells sorted from blood. CDR3 nucleotide sequence: TGTGCCAGCAGTGGGGGGTCTAGCGGGAGGGATACGCAGTATTTT. Residues: CASSGGSSGRDTQYF.